The 27 T cell receptor beta chains in this list originate from one sample, sequenced in a study of cytomegalovirus exposure and HLA in healthy donors. A multiplex PCR was run with 60 Vbeta primers and 13 Jbeta primers. TCRdb's table, derived via immunoSEQ multiplex PCR, lists solely in-frame clones and lacks some. The sample has a few hundred thousand clones, around four fifths seen once. The specimen was PBMCs. The receptors stem from a woman aged 40 to 55 in good health and CMV-seronegative.

The chain joins TRBV13 to TRBJ2-7; 7 nucleotides line up with TRBD2. This CDR3 is 15 amino acids long. Germline V gene lookup returns CDR1 PRHDT and CDR2 FYEKMQ (reference sequence). Trimming at V came to 5 bases and at J to 4 bases, leaving 11 bases not matched to a gene. CDR3 nucleotides: TGTGCCAGCAGCCCCCGTCCAGCGGGGTTGTACGAGCAGTACTTC. This translates into CASSPRPAGLYEQYF.

The V call is TRBV7-3, the J call TRBJ2-1; 14 bases are a match to TRBD2. This CDR3 spans 16 amino acids. V shed 2 bases, J shed 7 bases, and the junction held 4 bases outside the gene matches. Germline V CDR1 and CDR2: SGHTA, FQGTGA. The CDR3 nucleotides are TGTGCCAGCAGCTTATCTAGACTAGCGGGGGGGAATGAGCAGTTCTTC. It translates to CASSLSRLAGGNEQFF.

This sequence joins TRBV7-2 and TRBJ1-1; D might be TRBD1 (5 bases). V dropped 1 base and J dropped 3 bases, with 12 bases sitting between them. Germline assignment: CDR1 SGHTA and CDR2 FQGNSA. This CDR3 region has 15 residues. For the CDR3, the DNA is TGTGCCAGCAGCTTAGTGGTGGGGCCTGACACTGAAGCTTTCTTT. As protein: CASSLVVGPDTEAFF.

CDR3 nucleotides: TGTGCCAGCAGCTGGTGGACAGGAGAGGATGGCTACACCTTC. Amino acid sequence: CASSWWTGEDGYTF. The chain joins TRBV5-5 to TRBJ1-2, with 7 bases aligning to TRBD1. The CDR3 covers 14 residues. Germline assignment: CDR1 SGHKS and CDR2 YYEKEE (reference sequence). J gave up 6 bases and V 3 bases, and 8 bases lay outside the gene matches.

This clone was recorded only once. J is TRBJ2-7 and V is TRBV19, with 7 bases lining up with TRBD1. Germline loops: CDR1 LNHDA, CDR2 SQIVND (reference sequence). CDR3 length: 15 residues. Trimming took 4 bases from V and 2 from J; bases not matched to a gene: 8. The CDR3 protein is CASSNPGTATYEQYF. Here the CDR3 DNA reads TGTGCCAGTAGTAACCCCGGGACAGCCACCTACGAGCAGTACTTC.

The chain joins TRBV2 to TRBJ1-1, with TRBD1 matching 7 bases. The V gene's germline CDR1 is SNHLY and CDR2 FYNNEI. V trimming: 7 bases; J trimming: 7 bases; junction bases outside the gene matches: 3. CDR3 length: 11 amino acids. The CDR3 coding sequence is TGTGCCAGCATTTGGACAGGTGAAGCTTTCTTT. It yields the protein CASIWTGEAFF.

The V and J genes are TRBV4-2 and TRBJ2-7; D may be TRBD1 (5 bases). CDR1 is LGHNA and CDR2 is YNFKEQ in the germline V gene. CDR3 size: 14 residues. V lost 1 base to trimming and J lost 2 bases, with 9 bases between them. CDR3 sequence (DNA): TGTGCCAGCAGCCAAGCGGTCAGGGCCTACGAGCAGTACTTC. Its translation: CASSQAVRAYEQYF.

V and J are TRBV30 and TRBJ1-2, with 7 positions matching TRBD1. The germline V gene encodes CDR1 GTSNPN and CDR2 SVGIG (reference sequence). CDR3 length: 14 amino acids. Germline trimming cut 3 bases from V and 2 bases from J; bases unmatched to any gene: 6. CDR3 residues: CAWSHGTANYGYTF. CDR3 in DNA: TGTGCCTGGAGCCACGGGACAGCAAACTATGGCTACACCTTC.

The chain is built from TRBV27 and TRBJ1-5, with D perhaps matching TRBD1 (5 bases). The CDR3 runs 16 residues. V was clipped by 2 bases and J by 5 bases, with 16 bases between them. Germline V gene data show CDR1 as MNHEY and CDR2 as SMNVEV (reference sequence). CDR3 loop: CASSLQGGLGYQPQHF. CDR3 coding DNA: TGTGCCAGCAGTTTACAGGGTGGATTGGGCTATCAGCCCCAGCATTTT.

The chain uses TRBV7-2 and TRBJ2-3; 12 bases match TRBD2. The germline gives CDR1 SGHTA, CDR2 FQGNSA. With V trimmed by 1 base and J by 5 bases, 1 base remained unmatched. This CDR3 region has 15 residues. The CDR3, as DNA: TGTGCCAGCAGCTTAGAACTAGCGGGGGGAGATACGCAGTATTTT. Translating it yields CASSLELAGGDTQYF. The full variable domain, completed using reference TRBV7-2 and TRBJ2-3, is GAGVSQSPSNKVTEKGKDVELRCDPISGHTALYWYRQSLGQGLEFLIYFQGNSAPDKSGLPSDRFSAERTGGSVSTLTIQRTQQEDSAVYLCASSLELAGGDTQYFGPGTRLTVL.

The chain links TRBV5-4 to TRBJ2-4; D is undetermined. V dropped 5 bases and J dropped 5 bases, with 8 bases sitting between them. CDR1 SGHNT and CDR2 YYREEE come from the germline V gene (reference sequence). The CDR3 is 12 amino acids. The chain's CDR3 is CASSGVQNIQYF. As DNA, the CDR3 is TGTGCCAGCAGTGGAGTTCAAAACATTCAGTACTTC.

The table lists this clone with a few counts. The chain is built from TRBV5-6 and TRBJ2-6; tentatively, D is TRBD2 (6 bases). Trimming removed 4 bases from V and 2 bases from J, with 10 bases in between. The CDR3 runs 15 residues. Germline CDR1 reads SGHDT; CDR2 reads YYEEEE. The CDR3 region has the DNA TGTGCCAGCAGCACGGAGGGTACTGGGGCCAACGTCCTGACTTTC. It encodes CASSTEGTGANVLTF.

This chain joins TRBV7-3 and TRBJ2-5; possible D gene TRBD2, 5 bases. The CDR3 runs 14 residues. V was shortened by 3 bases and J by 7 bases, with 15 bases between the two germline ends. Germline V CDR1 and CDR2: SGHTA, FQGTGA. CDR3 loop: CASSLGRGFGTQYF. DNA for the CDR3: TGTGCCAGCAGCTTGGGTCGGGGATTTGGGACCCAGTACTTC.

In nucleotides, the CDR3 is TGTGCCAGCACGGCCCCTAGCGGGGGCCACAATGAGCAGTTCTTC. Translation gives CASTAPSGGHNEQFF. The chain links TRBV6-5 to TRBJ2-1; the match to TRBD2 covers 10 bases. Germline trimming cut 7 bases from V and 5 bases from J; bases unmatched to any gene: 8. CDR3 length: 15 residues. Germline V lookup: CDR1 MNHEY, CDR2 SVGAGI.

The DNA of the CDR3 is TGTGCCAGCAGTCCAATAGACAGGGGGTATGGCTACACCTTC. Protein product: CASSPIDRGYGYTF. The chain combines TRBV9 with TRBJ1-2, with TRBD1 matching over 9 bases. Germline CDR1 reads SGDLS; CDR2 reads YYNGEE. This CDR3 is 14 amino acids long. Unmatched junction bases numbered 7, after V lost 5 bases and J lost 5 bases.

J is TRBJ2-7 and V is TRBV19, with a tentative D call TRBD1 (6 bases). CDR3 length: 15 residues. Germline assignment: CDR1 LNHDA and CDR2 SQIVND (reference sequence). V shed 0 bases and J shed 2 bases, with 11 bases lying between them. In nucleotides, the CDR3 is TGTGCCAGTAGTATAGATCAAGCAGGGGCCTACGAGCAGTACTTC. This codes for CASSIDQAGAYEQYF.

The chain uses TRBV7-3 and TRBJ2-1, with TRBD1 as a possible D gene (5 bases). Germline CDR1 reads SGHTA; CDR2 reads FQGTGA. V shed 4 bases and J shed 2 bases, with 15 bases lying between them. The CDR3 is 16 amino acids. The CDR3: CASSSRQGGAYNEQFF. In DNA form, the CDR3 reads TGTGCCAGCAGCTCGCGGCAGGGTGGGGCCTACAATGAGCAGTTCTTC.

The chain links TRBV18 to TRBJ1-1; possible D gene TRBD1, 6 bases. The CDR3 spans 15 residues. Germline CDR1 and CDR2: KGHSH and LQKENI. V was clipped by 0 bases and J by 10 bases, with 18 bases between them. DNA of the CDR3: TGTGCCAGCTCACCACCGAACAGGGAGGGTTTCGGAGCTTTCTTT. This gives the protein CASSPPNREGFGAFF.

This rearrangement joins TRBV7-8 to TRBJ1-3, with TRBD1 as a possible D gene (5 bases). V was clipped by 5 bases and J by 0 bases, with 8 bases between them. CDR1 is SGHVS, CDR2 FQNEAQ, per germline. The CDR3 loop spans 14 amino acids. CDR3 residues: CASSQGLSGNTIYF. DNA for the CDR3: TGTGCCAGCAGCCAGGGACTCTCTGGAAACACCATATATTTT. Drawing the rest from reference TRBV7-8 and TRBJ1-3, the complete variable domain is GAGVSQSPRYKVAKRGQDVALRCDPISGHVSLFWYQQALGQGPEFLTYFQNEAQLDKSGLPSDRFFAERPEGSVSTLKIQRTQQEDSAVYLCASSQGLSGNTIYFGEGSWLTVV.

The chain carries TRBV9 and TRBJ2-3; 10 bases are shared with TRBD2. Germline CDR1 SGDLS, CDR2 YYNGEE. V lost 2 bases, J lost 5 bases, and 5 bases stayed unmatched. This CDR3 is built from 15 residues. This chain's CDR3 is CASSVGAGGGDTQYF. CDR3 coding DNA: TGTGCCAGCAGCGTGGGAGCGGGGGGGGGAGATACGCAGTATTTT.

This clone occurred a few times. This chain uses TRBV5-6 with TRBJ2-1, with 7 bases fitting TRBD1. V shed 0 bases and J 7 bases; nucleotides not matched to a gene: 7. The CDR3 consists of 15 residues. Germline V gene sequence: CDR1 SGHDT, CDR2 YYEEEE. The CDR3 region has the DNA TGTGCCAGCAGCTTGGCCCTACAGGGGTGGAATGAGCAGTTCTTC. Amino acid sequence: CASSLALQGWNEQFF.

The rearrangement uses TRBV10-1 and TRBJ1-1; D ambiguous. V lost 2 bases, J lost 1 base, and 8 bases lay in between. The CDR3 has 14 amino acids. Germline CDR1 is WNHNN and CDR2 is SYGVQD (reference sequence). The CDR3, as DNA: TGCGCCAGCAGTGAGCTCCCGGGGAACACTGAAGCTTTCTTT. Translating gives CASSELPGNTEAFF.

The chain has TRBV6-1 and TRBJ2-2; possibly TRBD1 for D (6 bases). Germline V lookup: CDR1 MNHNS, CDR2 SASEGT. V dropped 2 bases and J dropped 5 bases, with 12 bases sitting between them. The CDR3 length is 15 residues. Written as DNA, the CDR3 is TGTGCCAGCAGTGAACTGATCAGGGGTACCGGGGAGCTGTTTTTT. This sequence encodes CASSELIRGTGELFF.

CDR3 in amino acids: CAWSVQGDEQYF. The CDR3 coding sequence is TGTGCCTGGAGTGTACAAGGGGACGAGCAGTACTTC. V gene TRBV30 combines with J gene TRBJ2-7, with D possibly being TRBD1 (5 bases). In germline, CDR1 is GTSNPN, CDR2 SVGIG (reference sequence). Trimming pared 0 bases from V and 5 bases from J, leaving 8 bases between. The length of the CDR3 is 12 residues.

The V call is TRBV6-5, the J call TRBJ1-2; the match to TRBD1 covers 10 bases. Germline V CDR1 and CDR2: MNHEY, SVGAGI. This CDR3 spans 15 amino acids. J lost 7 bases, V lost 7 bases, and 12 bases had no gene match. The CDR3, as DNA: TGTGCCAGCACTAAAACCTGGACAGGGGGGATTGGCTACACCTTC. This gives the protein CASTKTWTGGIGYTF.

This clone occurred once. The V and J genes are TRBV7-9 and TRBJ2-7; 7 bases fit TRBD2. The V gene's germline CDR1 is SEHNR and CDR2 FQNEAQ (reference sequence). The CDR3 sequence is 12 residues long. The J segment lost 13 bases and the V segment lost 4 bases, leaving 10 bases of the junction unmatched. CDR3 bases: TGTGCCAGCAGCTCCACGGGAGGCGAGCTATACTTC. It encodes CASSSTGGELYF.

The chain employs TRBV7-3 and TRBJ1-5; the D gene is possibly TRBD1 (5 bases). Looked up from germline, CDR1 is SGHTA and CDR2 is FQGTGA. The V gene lost 3 bases and the J gene lost 7 bases, with 10 bases spanning the gap. The CDR3 spans 13 residues. In DNA form, the CDR3 reads TGTGCCAGCAGCTTGGGGGGGGACCAGCCCCAGCATTTT. It is translated as CASSLGGDQPQHF.